The clone carrying this T cell receptor beta chain was observed at least ten times. The antigen is not known. The data were obtained in a study of identical twins. Trimming removed 7 bases from V and 6 bases from J, with 16 bases in between. The CDR3 totals 14 residues. Notes on the study in general: The abundant beta clonotypes from cord blood had fewer insertions, and memory repertoires had none of this.

TCRdb re-analysed the 5' RACE reads in MiXCR, keeping a single row per CDR3 protein. The sample has hundreds of thousands of distinct CDR3 sequences, 5.5% to 6.5% seen once. Source material: naive T cells sorted from blood. The rearrangement uses TRBV12-3 or TRBV12-4 and TRBJ2-4; D might be TRBD2 (5 bases). This clonotype was obtained from a man aged 18 to 29 in good health. The CDR3: CASTPGSRLNIQYF. The CDR3 region has the DNA TGTGCCAGCACCCCGGGATCTCGACTAAACATTCAGTACTTC.